This TCR beta chain is from a study of T cells in Graves' hyperthyroidism and ophthalmopathy. Study at large: Peripheral blood was acquired at first diagnosis, ahead of any therapy whatsoever.

TCR beta CDR3 sequences were amplified from RNA transcripts. HTBI primers were employed in a first-round RT-PCR of the TCR CDR3. Each CDR3 protein is one row after TCRdb ran MiXCR on the multiplex PCR reads. Of under 550,000 distinct CDR3 sequences detected, 15% to 20% appear once; the ten largest clones hold roughly 44%. The germline V and J ends were trimmed by 4 bases and 6 bases, with 18 bases remaining between them. Germline loops: CDR1 SNHLY, CDR2 FYNNEI. The CDR3 spans 15 residues. This sample holds PBMCs from less than 13 ml fresh peripheral blood. This clonotype was observed many times. The TCR was taken from a man aged 40-50 years with Graves' ophthalmopathy. Specimen: blood. The chain employs TRBV2 and TRBJ1-1; D uncertain. DNA for the CDR3: TGTGCCAGCAGTGGACTGGGGTCTGCGGGCGCTGAAGCTTTCTTT. This codes for CASSGLGSAGAEAFF.